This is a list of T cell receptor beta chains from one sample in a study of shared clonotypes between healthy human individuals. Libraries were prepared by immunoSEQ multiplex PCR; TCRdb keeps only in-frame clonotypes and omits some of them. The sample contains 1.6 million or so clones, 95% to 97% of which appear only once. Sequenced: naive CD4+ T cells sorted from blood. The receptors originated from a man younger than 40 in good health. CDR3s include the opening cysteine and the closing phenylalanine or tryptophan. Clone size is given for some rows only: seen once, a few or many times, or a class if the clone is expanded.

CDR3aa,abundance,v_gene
CASSYEISPGNTIYF,-,TRBV6-5
CASSPFGGELFF,-,TRBV7-9
CAWMDGTYEQYF,-,TRBV30
CATSRLSGTYDEQYF,-,TRBV15
CASSLVASGSNQETQYF,-,TRBV11-2
CASSSGTGAGELFF,-,TRBV2
CASRVTGGTEAFF,-,TRBV6-1
CASISRVGPYREQFF,-,TRBV28
CAWTSGRRDTQYF,-,TRBV30
CASSSYRAETQYF,-,TRBV19
CASSLEENFGYTF,-,TRBV5-1
CASSLQETQYF,few,TRBV5-4
CASSATDSNQPQHF,-,TRBV18
CASSPSGRYQETQYF,-,TRBV6-1
CASSQRPGTDNNEQFF,-,TRBV4-2
CASSRSRGNTIYF,-,TRBV28
CASSDLTLSYGYTF,-,TRBV2
CASSSGSSFYEQYF,once,TRBV28
CSVSQGGIPPEAFF,-,TRBV29-1
CASSPNFRDSNQPQHF,-,TRBV28
CASSLVGKSNQPQHF,once,TRBV7-2
CASSLAGHREGEAFF,-,TRBV13
CASSTGGEQYF,-,TRBV11-3
CASSSDTSSGNTIYF,-,TRBV6-5
CASSESAGGITDTQYF,-,TRBV2
CASSQQTGSMNTEAFF,-,TRBV4-3
CSIRGGVNFGELFF,-,TRBV29-1
CASSRGWAYEQYF,-,TRBV10-1
CASTNLRNEQFF,-,TRBV5-6
CASSLVGNSNQPQHF,-,TRBV7-8
CASSVGRATKSNQPQHF,-,TRBV2
CASSETRVYGYTF,once,TRBV6-1
CASSYSAGGVQYF,once,TRBV6-5